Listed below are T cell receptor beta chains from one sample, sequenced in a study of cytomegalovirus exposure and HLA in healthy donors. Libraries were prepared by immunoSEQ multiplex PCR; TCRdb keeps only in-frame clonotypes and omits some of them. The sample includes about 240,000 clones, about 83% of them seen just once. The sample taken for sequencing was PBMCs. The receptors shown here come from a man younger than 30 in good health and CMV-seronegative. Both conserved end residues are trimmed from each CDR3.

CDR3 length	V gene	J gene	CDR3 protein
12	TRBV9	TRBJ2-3	ASSGTSLLDTQY
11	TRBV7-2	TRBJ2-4	ASAASGGNIQY
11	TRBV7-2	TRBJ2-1	ASRQGGYNEQF
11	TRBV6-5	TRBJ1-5	ASSQQGNQPQH
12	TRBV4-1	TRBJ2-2	ASSGAMNTGELF
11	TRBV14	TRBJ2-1	ASSQALVGEQF
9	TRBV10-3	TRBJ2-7	AISPGYEQY
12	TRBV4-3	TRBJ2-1	ASSQDLEYNEQF
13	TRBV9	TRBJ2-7	ASSLGTGGGYEQY
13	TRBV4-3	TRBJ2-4	ASSQIPDSSTVQY
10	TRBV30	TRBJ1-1	AWSPRGSEAF
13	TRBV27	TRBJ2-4	ASSTRTSGTDIQY
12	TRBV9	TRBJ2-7	ASSAGTGFGEQY
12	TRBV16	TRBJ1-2	ASSQSAGFYGYT
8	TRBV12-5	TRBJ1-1	ASGTGEAF
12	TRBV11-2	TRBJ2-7	ASSASVSFYEQY
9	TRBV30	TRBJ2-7	AWRLAGEQY
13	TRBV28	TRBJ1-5	ASSLADSSNQPQH
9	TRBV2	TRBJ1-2	ASSEFEGYT
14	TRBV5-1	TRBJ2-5	ASSLGETGPQETQY
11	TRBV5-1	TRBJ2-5	ASSRGRQETQY
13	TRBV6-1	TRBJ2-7	ASSERDGFGYEQY
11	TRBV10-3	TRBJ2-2	AMLAGAPGELF